This T cell receptor beta chain came from a study of identical twins. Template switching (which added a universal primer site) was used, and cDNA carried unique molecular identifiers. TCRdb used MiXCR to reprocess the 5' RACE reads, holding one entry per CDR3 protein. The repertoire holds about 340,000 distinct CDR3 sequences, 9% to 15% seen once, with about 7% in the top ten. The germline V gene encodes CDR1 SGHVS and CDR2 FNYEAQ. The ends were cut back, 5 bases at V and 13 bases at J, with 21 bases in the middle. The CDR3 covers 14 residues. This clonotype has a handful of counts. The same sample was also used in a study of yellow fever vaccine responses in identical twins.

The chain is built from TRBV7-6 and TRBJ2-1; D assignment may be TRBD1 or TRBD2 (5 bases each). The clonotype originates from a young woman in good health. Sequencing input: CD8+ T cells sorted from blood. DNA for the CDR3: TGTGCCAGCAGCACGGGCCTTGGGGGATTTGATCAGTTCTTC. Its protein product is CASSTGLGGFDQFF.